Following are 14 T cell receptor beta chains from one sample sequenced in a study of T-cell memory formation after mild COVID-19 (dated by TCRdb to about 2021). To prepare the library, 5' RACE was applied. TCRdb names Illumina NovaSeq 6000 as the instrument used. TCRdb reran the public reads through fastp at Q25 and MiXCR, keeping productive beta chains. Duplicate CDR3 protein sequences are folded into a single record with the most common DNA and genes. The sample table records tens of thousands of distinct CDR3 sequences; under 25% of these occur just once. The top ten clonotypes cover roughly 1.4% of the sample. The sequencing input was PBMCs or a T cell subset sorted from them (not recorded which). All receptors derive from an adult who had mild COVID-19 (a few samples of this study predate the infection). The sample titles of this study are shuffled in the database, so cell type and time point are left out.

This chain uses TRBV7-8 with TRBJ2-7; TRBD1 matches 9 bases. Germline assignment: CDR1 SGHVS and CDR2 FQNEAQ. V lost 2 bases to trimming and J lost 5 bases; unmatched junction nucleotides: 7. The CDR3 consists of 15 residues. The CDR3 reads CASSLLVQGAHEQYF. In nucleotides, the CDR3 is TGTGCCAGCAGCTTATTGGTACAGGGGGCCCACGAGCAGTACTTC.

This clonotype occurred many times. The J gene is TRBJ2-3, the V gene TRBV14, with D possibly called TRBD1 or TRBD2 (5 bases each). The V gene's germline CDR1 is SGHDN and CDR2 FVKESK. This CDR3 region has 15 residues. Trimming pared 5 bases from V and 4 bases from J, leaving 16 bases between. In nucleotides, the CDR3 is TGTGCCAGCAGCAAGGTGTGGCTGGGGGCAGATACGCAGTATTTT. Its translation: CASSKVWLGADTQYF. Based on the CDR3 plus reference TRBV14 and TRBJ2-3, the full variable domain is EAGVTQFPSHSVIEKGQTVTLRCDPISGHDNLYWYRRVMGKEIKFLLHFVKESKQDESGMPNNRFLAERTGGTYSTLKVQPAELEDSGVYFCASSKVWLGADTQYFGPGTRLTVL.

For this clonotype: A much more abundant neighbour one base away suggests this may be a read error. CDR3: CASSFRTGPYEQYF. DNA of the CDR3: TGTGCCAGCAGTTTCCGGACAGGACCCTACGAGCAGTACTTC. The chain recombines TRBV12-3 or TRBV12-4 with TRBJ2-7; TRBD1 matches at 7 bases. Germline trimming cut 3 bases from V and 2 bases from J; bases unmatched to any gene: 4. The CDR3 spans 14 residues.

J is TRBJ1-6 and V is TRBV7-9; tentative D call: TRBD1 (5 bases). The CDR3 is 14 amino acids. From germline, CDR1 is SEHNR and CDR2 FQNEAQ (reference sequence). V gave up 3 bases and J gave up 10 bases, with 13 bases separating them. In DNA, the CDR3 is TGTGCCAGCAGCTTTACAGGCAGGGCATCACCCCTCCACTTT. As protein: CASSFTGRASPLHF.

This clonotype was recorded at least ten times. The chain couples TRBV12-3 or TRBV12-4 to TRBJ1-2, with a weak D call TRBD1 (6 bases). This CDR3 is built from 13 residues. V was pared by 3 bases and J by 1 base, with 6 bases between. CDR3 in DNA: TGTGCCAGCAGTTTGGGACATAACTATGGCTACACCTTC. This sequence encodes CASSLGHNYGYTF.

The chain couples TRBV7-3 to TRBJ2-3, with D perhaps assigned TRBD1 or TRBD2 (5 bases each). This CDR3 comprises 18 residues. Trimming shortened V by 2 bases and J by 2 bases, and 20 bases separated the two germline ends. CDR1 is SGHTA and CDR2 is FQGTGA in the germline V gene. The CDR3 here is CASSLYPLGTGNTDTQYF. Here the CDR3 DNA reads TGTGCCAGCAGCTTATACCCCCTTGGGACGGGCAACACAGATACGCAGTATTTT.

This chain links TRBV27 with TRBJ1-6; D unclear. V lost 3 bases and J 4 bases, leaving 13 bases between the germline ends. CDR3 size: 16 residues. Germline V gene data show CDR1 as MNHEY and CDR2 as SMNVEV (reference sequence). The CDR3 sequence: CASSLSEQLYNSPLHF. Here the CDR3 DNA reads TGTGCCAGCAGTTTGTCGGAACAGCTGTATAATTCACCCCTCCACTTT.

In its sample, this clonotype was seen many times. The chain uses TRBV5-4 and TRBJ2-3, with 7 nucleotides matching TRBD2. This CDR3 is built from 16 residues. Trimming removed 4 bases from V and 4 bases from J; junction bases left unmatched: 12. Germline lookup yields CDR1 SGHNT and CDR2 YYREEE (reference sequence). CDR3: CASSHEGRASSDTQYF. CDR3 sequence (DNA): TGTGCCAGCAGCCACGAGGGGAGGGCCTCTTCAGATACGCAGTATTTT.

The sample holds many counts of this clonotype. This sequence joins TRBV7-9 and TRBJ1-1; 10 bases map to TRBD1. The CDR3 runs 18 residues. J was trimmed by 1 base and V by 3 bases; bases with no gene match: 11. Germline V lookup: CDR1 SEHNR, CDR2 FQNEAQ (reference sequence). CDR3 amino acids: CASSFRGTGEASNTEAFF. The CDR3 DNA follows: TGTGCCAGCAGCTTTAGAGGGACAGGGGAGGCCTCGAACACTGAAGCTTTCTTT.

The J gene is TRBJ1-2, the V gene TRBV24-1, with 11 bases fitting TRBD1. Trimming cost V 2 bases and J 2 bases; bases outside gene matches: 6. CDR1 is KGHDR, CDR2 SFDVKD, per germline. This CDR3 is 17 amino acids long. The CDR3 sequence is CATSDSTGTGGNYGYTF. In DNA form, the CDR3 reads TGTGCCACCAGTGATTCCACCGGGACAGGGGGGAACTATGGCTACACCTTC.

This clonotype was seen repeatedly, ten times or more. CDR3 sequence (DNA): TGTGCCATCAGTGAGTCTCGAGCGTATCGCTACAATGAGCAGTTCTTC. It encodes CAISESRAYRYNEQFF. This chain joins TRBV10-3 and TRBJ2-1; no definite D call. The CDR3 length is 16 residues. V lost 0 bases to trimming and J lost 3 bases, with 12 bases between them. Per the germline V gene, CDR1 is ENHRY and CDR2 is SYGVKD.

This clonotype was counted many times. This chain joins TRBV7-9 and TRBJ2-2, with unresolved D. Trimming pared 2 bases from V and 5 bases from J, leaving 6 bases between. The CDR3 runs 13 residues. Germline V gene sequence: CDR1 SEHNR, CDR2 FQNEAQ (reference sequence). CDR3 in amino acids: CASSLPRTGELFF. The CDR3 nucleotides are TGTGCCAGCAGCTTACCAAGGACCGGGGAGCTGTTTTTT.

The chain couples TRBV30 to TRBJ1-2; D unresolved. Germline V CDR1 and CDR2: GTSNPN, SVGIG (reference sequence). This CDR3 region has 12 residues. V was pared by 3 bases and J by 8 bases, with 13 bases between. The CDR3 loop reads CAWSPNTSGYTF. As DNA, the CDR3 is TGTGCCTGGAGCCCGAATACGTCGGGCTACACCTTC.

The V and J genes are TRBV4-1 and TRBJ1-5; TRBD1 matches at 7 bases. The CDR3 covers 16 residues. From germline, CDR1 is MGHRA and CDR2 YSYEKL. Trimming removed 4 bases from V and 8 bases from J; junction bases left unmatched: 14. The CDR3 DNA reads TGCGCCAGCAGCCCGGCCCAGGGGGACTGGTCGGAGCCCCAGCATTTT. This sequence encodes CASSPAQGDWSEPQHF.